This T cell receptor beta chain was documented in a study of beta chain features in type 1 diabetes. Germline V CDR1 and CDR2: SGHTA, FQGNSA. V gave up 3 bases and J gave up 0 bases; unmatched junction bases: 3. The CDR3 runs 15 residues. As every portion of the isolated RNA was reverse transcribed, the sequencing read expressed TCRB transcripts. Using immunoSEQ multiplex PCR, the repertoire was profiled, and TCRdb retains in-frame clones only, with some absent. The sample consists of roughly 400,000 clones, about 15% of them appearing once. Study observations and caveats: A moderate, significant TCRB CDR3 shortening appeared in type 1 diabetes across four CD4+ subsets. Whatever favoring of shorter templates PCR might show would apply equally to patients and controls. VDJ junctions in type 1 diabetes patients carried more deletions and fewer insertions.

This clone was picked up a small number of times. The antigen is not known. The clonotype was recovered from a woman younger than 30 in good health. Source material: naive CD4+ T cells from blood. This sequence joins TRBV7-2 and TRBJ1-1, with 8 nucleotides matching TRBD1. DNA for the CDR3: TGTGCCAGCAGCTTGGACAGGGCCATGAACACTGAAGCTTTCTTT. It yields the protein CASSLDRAMNTEAFF.